This T cell receptor beta chain was recorded in a study of shared clonotypes between healthy human individuals. Assay execution proceeded at the deep level. Several immunoSEQ plates held equal portions of the genomic DNA taken from each subset. It was on ten immunoSEQ deep assay plates that unsorted PBMC DNA was sequenced. Profiling relied on immunoSEQ multiplex PCR, and the TCRdb table lists in-frame clones only, not all of them. There are fewer than 650,000 clones in the sample; around 80% occur only once, and around 13% lies in the top ten. Study results and limitations: The expectation was that sequencing depth would affect clonotype sharing among donors.

A note on this clone: As yet, its antigen is unknown. A read error is possible here, since a much larger clone lies one base away.

Germline CDR1 is MGHRA and CDR2 is YSYEKL. This CDR3 region has 15 residues. The origin of this receptor is a woman aged 40 to 55 in good health. Some clones in this sample may be carry-over from other donors' samples. The sequenced sample was PBMCs. The chain couples TRBV4-1 to TRBJ1-1, with TRBD1 as a possible D gene (6 bases). CDR3 in DNA: TGCGCCAGCAGCCAAGGCCTTACAGGGAACACTGAAGCTCTCTTT. Translation gives CASSQGLTGNTEALF.